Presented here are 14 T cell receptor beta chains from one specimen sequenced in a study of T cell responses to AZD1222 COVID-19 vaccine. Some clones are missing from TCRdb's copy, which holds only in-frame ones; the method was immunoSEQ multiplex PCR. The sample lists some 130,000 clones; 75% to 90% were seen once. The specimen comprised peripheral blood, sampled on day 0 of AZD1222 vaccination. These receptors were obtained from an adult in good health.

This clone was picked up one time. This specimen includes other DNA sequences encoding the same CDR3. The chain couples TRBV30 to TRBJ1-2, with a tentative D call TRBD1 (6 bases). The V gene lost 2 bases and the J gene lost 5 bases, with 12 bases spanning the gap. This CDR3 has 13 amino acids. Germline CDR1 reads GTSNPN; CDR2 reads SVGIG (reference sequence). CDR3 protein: CAWSRDRPYGYTF. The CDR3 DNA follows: TGTGCCTGGAGTCGAGACAGGCCTTATGGCTACACCTTC.

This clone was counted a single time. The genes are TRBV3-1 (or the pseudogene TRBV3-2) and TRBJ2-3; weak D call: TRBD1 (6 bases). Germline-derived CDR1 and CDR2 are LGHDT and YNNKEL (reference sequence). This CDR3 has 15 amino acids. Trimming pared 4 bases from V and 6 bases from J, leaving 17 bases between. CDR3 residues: CASSRTGHPHDTQYF. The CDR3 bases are TGTGCCAGCAGCCGTACGGGACACCCTCATGATACGCAGTATTTT.

DNA of the CDR3: TGTGCCAGCCTTCCCCTCGTGGGCCCGAATGAAAAACTGTTTTTT. Protein: CASLPLVGPNEKLFF. The chain recombines TRBV7-9 with TRBJ1-4; D is undetermined. The V gene lost 8 bases and the J gene lost 5 bases, with 18 bases spanning the gap. Germline CDR1 reads SEHNR; CDR2 reads FQNEAQ (reference sequence). This CDR3 is built from 15 residues.

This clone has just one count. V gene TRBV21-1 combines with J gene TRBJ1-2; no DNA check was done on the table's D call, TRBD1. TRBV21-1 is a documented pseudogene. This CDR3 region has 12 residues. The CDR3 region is CARRTGGYGYTF. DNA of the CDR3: TGTGCCAGGAGGACAGGGGGCTATGGCTACACCTTC.

The CDR3 region is CASSVSGGYADEQFF. The CDR3 DNA reads TGTGCCAGCAGCGTTAGCGGGGGGTATGCGGATGAGCAGTTCTTC. This chain joins TRBV9 and TRBJ2-1; 10 bases are shared with TRBD2. This CDR3 has 15 amino acids. V lost 2 bases to trimming and J lost 8 bases; unmatched junction nucleotides: 7. CDR1 is SGDLS and CDR2 is YYNGEE in the germline V gene.

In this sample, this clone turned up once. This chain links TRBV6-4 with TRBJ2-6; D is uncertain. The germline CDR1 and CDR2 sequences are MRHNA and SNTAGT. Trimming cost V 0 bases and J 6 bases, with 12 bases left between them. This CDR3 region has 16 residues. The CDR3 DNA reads TGTGCCAGCAGTGACTCGAGCAGGTCGGTGGCCAACGTCCTGACTTTC. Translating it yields CASSDSSRSVANVLTF.

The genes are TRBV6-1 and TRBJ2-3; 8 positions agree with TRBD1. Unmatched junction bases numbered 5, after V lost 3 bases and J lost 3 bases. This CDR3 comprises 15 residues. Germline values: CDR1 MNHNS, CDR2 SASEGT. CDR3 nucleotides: TGTGCCAGCAGTGAGACAGGGGCAGTGACAGATACGCAGTATTTT. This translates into CASSETGAVTDTQYF.

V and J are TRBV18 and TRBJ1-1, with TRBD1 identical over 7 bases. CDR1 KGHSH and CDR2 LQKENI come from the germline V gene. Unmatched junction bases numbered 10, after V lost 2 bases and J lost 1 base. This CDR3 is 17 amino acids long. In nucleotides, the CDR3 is TGTGCCAGCTCACCAGGCAGGGGGGTGGCTAAGAACACTGAAGCTTTCTTT. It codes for CASSPGRGVAKNTEAFF.

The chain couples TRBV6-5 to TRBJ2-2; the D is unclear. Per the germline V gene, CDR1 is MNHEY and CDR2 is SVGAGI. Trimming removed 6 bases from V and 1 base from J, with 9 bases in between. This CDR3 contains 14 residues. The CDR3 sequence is CASRGSQNTGELFF. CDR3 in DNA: TGTGCCAGCAGGGGGTCTCAGAACACCGGGGAGCTGTTTTTT.

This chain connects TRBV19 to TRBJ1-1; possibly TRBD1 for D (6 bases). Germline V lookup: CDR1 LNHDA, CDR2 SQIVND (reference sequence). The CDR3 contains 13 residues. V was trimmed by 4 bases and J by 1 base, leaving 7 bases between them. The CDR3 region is CASSKTGNTEAFF. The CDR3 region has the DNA TGTGCCAGTAGTAAGACAGGGAACACTGAAGCTTTCTTT.

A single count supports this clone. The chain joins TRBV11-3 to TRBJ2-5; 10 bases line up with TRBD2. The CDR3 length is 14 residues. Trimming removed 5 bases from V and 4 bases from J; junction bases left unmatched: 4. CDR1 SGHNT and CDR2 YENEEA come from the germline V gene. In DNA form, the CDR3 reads TGTGCCAGCAGCCCTAGCGGGAGTGGAGAGACCCAGTACTTC. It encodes CASSPSGSGETQYF. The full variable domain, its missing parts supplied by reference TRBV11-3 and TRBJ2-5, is EAGVVQSPRYKIIEKKQPVAFWCNPISGHNTLYWYLQNLGQGPELLIRYENEEAVDDSQLPKDRFSAERLKGVDSTLKIQPAELGDSAVYLCASSPSGSGETQYFGPGTRLLVL.

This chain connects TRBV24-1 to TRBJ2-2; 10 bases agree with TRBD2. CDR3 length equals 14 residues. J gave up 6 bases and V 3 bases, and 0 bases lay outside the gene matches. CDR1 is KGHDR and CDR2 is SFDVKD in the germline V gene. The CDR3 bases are TGTGCCACCAGTGATAGCGGGAGGGCCGGGGAGCTGTTTTTT. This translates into CATSDSGRAGELFF.

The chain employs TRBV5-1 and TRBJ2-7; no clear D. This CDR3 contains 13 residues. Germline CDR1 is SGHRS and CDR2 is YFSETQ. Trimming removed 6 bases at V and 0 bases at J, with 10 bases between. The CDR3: CASKRQNSYEQYF. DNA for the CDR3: TGCGCCAGCAAGCGTCAGAACTCCTACGAGCAGTACTTC.

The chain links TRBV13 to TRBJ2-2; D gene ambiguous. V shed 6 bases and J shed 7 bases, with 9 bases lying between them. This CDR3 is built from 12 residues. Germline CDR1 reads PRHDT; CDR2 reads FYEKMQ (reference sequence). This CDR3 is CASSSDNGELFF. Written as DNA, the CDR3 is TGTGCCAGCAGTTCAGACAACGGGGAGCTGTTTTTT. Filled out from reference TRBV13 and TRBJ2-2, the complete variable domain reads AAGVIQSPRHLIKEKRETATLKCYPIPRHDTVYWYQQGPGQDPQFLISFYEKMQSDKGSIPDRFSAQQFSDYHSELNMSSLELGDSALYFCASSSDNGELFFGEGSRLTVL.